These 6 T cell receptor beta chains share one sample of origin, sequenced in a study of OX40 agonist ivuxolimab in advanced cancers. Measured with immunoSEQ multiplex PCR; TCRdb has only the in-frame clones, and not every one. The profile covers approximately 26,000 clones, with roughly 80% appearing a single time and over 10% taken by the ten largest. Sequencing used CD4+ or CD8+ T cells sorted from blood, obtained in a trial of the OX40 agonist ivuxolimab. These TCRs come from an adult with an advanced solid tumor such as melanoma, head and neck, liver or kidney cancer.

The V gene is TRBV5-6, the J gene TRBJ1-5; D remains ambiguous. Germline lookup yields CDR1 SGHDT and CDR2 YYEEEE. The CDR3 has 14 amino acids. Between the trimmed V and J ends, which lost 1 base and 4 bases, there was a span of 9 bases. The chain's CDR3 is CASSLSGTNQPQHF. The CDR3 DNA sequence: TGTGCCAGCAGCTTGTCGGGAACTAATCAGCCCCAGCATTTT.

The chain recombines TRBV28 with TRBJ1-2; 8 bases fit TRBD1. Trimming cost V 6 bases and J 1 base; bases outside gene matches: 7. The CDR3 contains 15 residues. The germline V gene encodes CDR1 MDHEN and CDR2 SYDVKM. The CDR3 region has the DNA TGTGCCAGCAGACTAACAGGGGGGTTTAACTATGGCTACACCTTC. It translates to CASRLTGGFNYGYTF.

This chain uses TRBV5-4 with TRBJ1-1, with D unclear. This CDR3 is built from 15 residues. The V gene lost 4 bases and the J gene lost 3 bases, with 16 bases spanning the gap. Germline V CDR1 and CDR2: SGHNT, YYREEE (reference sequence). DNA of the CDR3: TGTGCCAGCAGCCGGGGAACCGGGGAGGACACTGAAGCTTTCTTT. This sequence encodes CASSRGTGEDTEAFF.

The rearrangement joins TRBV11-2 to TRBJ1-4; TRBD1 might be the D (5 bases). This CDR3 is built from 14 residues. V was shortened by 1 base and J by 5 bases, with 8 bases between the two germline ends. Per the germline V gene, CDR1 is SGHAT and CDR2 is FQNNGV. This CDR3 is CASSLGQLNEKLFF. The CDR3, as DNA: TGTGCCAGCAGCTTAGGACAGTTAAATGAAAAACTGTTTTTT.

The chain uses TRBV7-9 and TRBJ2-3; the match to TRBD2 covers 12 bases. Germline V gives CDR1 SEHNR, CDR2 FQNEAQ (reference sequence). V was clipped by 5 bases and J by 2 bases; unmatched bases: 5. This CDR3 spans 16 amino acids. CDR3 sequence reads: CASSDSSGGVTDTQYF. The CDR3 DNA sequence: TGTGCCAGCAGCGATTCTAGCGGGGGGGTCACAGATACGCAGTATTTT.

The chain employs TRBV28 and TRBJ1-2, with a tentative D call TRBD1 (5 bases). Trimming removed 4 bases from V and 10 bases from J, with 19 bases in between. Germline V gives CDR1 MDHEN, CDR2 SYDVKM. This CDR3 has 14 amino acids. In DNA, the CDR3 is TGTGCCAGCAGTTACCCCGGTAGGGGCCGACCCTACACCTTC. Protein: CASSYPGRGRPYTF.